This TCR beta chain was found in a study of CD8+ T cells in alopecia areata. Study-wide points: Many expanded lesional clones remained in scalp and blood on tofacitinib.

The sample's treatment: oral pan-JAK inhibitor, 5-10 mg twice daily. A note on this clone: Its antigen is not known.

Once RNA had been extracted, it was reverse transcribed into cDNA to act as the sequencing template. TCRdb's copy holds only in-frame clones and misses some; the assay was immunoSEQ multiplex PCR. The table has about 110,000 clones, around three fifths seen once. The ends were cut back, 4 bases at V and 6 bases at J, with 11 bases in the middle. CDR1 is SGHTA, CDR2 FQGNSA, per germline. The CDR3 consists of 13 residues. The sequenced sample was CD4+ T cells sorted from blood, obtained at week 24, from a patient treated with tofacitinib. The TCR was taken from a human donor with alopecia areata. The rearrangement links TRBV7-2 to TRBJ2-3, with a tentative D call TRBD2 (5 bases). DNA of the CDR3: TGTGCCAGCAGCTACTTGCGGGTGGATACGCAGTATTTT. This codes for CASSYLRVDTQYF.